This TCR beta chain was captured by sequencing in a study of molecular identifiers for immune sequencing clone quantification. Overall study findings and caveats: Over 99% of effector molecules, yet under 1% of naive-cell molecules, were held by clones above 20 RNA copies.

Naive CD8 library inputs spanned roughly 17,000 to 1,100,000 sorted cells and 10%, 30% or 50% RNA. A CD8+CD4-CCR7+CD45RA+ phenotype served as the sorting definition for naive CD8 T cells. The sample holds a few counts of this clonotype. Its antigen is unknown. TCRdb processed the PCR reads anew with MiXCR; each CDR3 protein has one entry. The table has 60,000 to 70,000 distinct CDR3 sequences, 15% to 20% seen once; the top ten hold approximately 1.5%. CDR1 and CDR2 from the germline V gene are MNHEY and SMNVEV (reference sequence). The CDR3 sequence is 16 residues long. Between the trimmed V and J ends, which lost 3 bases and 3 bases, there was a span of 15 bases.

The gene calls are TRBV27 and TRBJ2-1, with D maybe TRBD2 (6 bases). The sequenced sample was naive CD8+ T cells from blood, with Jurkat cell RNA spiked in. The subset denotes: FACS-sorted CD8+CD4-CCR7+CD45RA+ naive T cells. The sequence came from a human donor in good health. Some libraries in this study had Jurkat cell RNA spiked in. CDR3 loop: CASSFSGGEHYNEQFF. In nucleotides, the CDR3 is TGTGCCAGCAGTTTTTCCGGAGGGGAGCACTACAATGAGCAGTTCTTC.